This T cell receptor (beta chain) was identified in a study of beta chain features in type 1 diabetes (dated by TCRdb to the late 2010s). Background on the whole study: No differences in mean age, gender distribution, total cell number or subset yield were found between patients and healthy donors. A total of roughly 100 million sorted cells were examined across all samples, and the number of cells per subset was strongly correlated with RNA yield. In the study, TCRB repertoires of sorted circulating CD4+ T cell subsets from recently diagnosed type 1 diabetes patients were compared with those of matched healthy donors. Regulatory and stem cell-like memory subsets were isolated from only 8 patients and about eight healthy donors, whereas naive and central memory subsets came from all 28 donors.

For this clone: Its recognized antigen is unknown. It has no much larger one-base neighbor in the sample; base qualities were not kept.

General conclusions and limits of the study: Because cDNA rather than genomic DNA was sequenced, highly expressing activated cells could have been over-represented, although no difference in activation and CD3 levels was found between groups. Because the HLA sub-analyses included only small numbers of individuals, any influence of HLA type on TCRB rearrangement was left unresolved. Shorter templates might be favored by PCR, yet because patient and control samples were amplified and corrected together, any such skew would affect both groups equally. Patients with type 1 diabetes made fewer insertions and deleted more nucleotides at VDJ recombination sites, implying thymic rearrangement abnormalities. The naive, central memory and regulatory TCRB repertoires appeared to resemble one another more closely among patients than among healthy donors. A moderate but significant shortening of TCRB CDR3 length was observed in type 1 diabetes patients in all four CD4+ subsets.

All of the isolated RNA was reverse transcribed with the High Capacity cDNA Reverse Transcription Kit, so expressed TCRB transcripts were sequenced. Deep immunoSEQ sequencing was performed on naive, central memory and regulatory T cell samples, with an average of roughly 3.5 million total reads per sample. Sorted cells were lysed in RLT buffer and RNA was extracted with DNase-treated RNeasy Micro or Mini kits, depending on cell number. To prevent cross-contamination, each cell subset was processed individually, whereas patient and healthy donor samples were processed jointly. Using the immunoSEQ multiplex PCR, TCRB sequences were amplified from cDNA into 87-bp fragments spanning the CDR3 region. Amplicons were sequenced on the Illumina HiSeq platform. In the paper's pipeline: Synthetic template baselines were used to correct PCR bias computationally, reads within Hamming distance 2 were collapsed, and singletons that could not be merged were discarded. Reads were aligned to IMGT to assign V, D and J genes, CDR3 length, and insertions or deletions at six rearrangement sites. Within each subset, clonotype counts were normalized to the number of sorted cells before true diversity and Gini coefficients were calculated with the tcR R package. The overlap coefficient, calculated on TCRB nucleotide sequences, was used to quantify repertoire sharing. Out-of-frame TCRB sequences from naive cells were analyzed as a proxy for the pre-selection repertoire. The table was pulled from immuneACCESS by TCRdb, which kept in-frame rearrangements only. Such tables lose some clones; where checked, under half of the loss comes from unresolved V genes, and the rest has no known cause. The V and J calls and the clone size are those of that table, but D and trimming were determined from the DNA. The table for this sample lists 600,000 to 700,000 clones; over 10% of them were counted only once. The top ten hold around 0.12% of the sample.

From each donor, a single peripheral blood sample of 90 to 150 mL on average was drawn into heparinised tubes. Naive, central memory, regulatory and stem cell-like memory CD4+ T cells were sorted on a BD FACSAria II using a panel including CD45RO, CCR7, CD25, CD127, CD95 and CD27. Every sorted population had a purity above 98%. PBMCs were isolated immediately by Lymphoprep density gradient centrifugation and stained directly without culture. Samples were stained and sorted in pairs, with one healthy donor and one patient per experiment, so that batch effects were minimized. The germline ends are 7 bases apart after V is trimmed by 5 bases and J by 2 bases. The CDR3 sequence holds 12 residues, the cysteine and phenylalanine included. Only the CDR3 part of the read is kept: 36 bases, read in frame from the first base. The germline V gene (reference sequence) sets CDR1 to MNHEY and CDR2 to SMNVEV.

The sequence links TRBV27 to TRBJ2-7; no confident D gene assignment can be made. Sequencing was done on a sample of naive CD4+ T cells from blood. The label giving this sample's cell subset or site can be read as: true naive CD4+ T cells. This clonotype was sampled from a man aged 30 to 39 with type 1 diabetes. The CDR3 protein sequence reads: CASSTPPYEQYF. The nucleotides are TGTGCCAGCAGTACGCCACCCTACGAGCAGTACTTC.